This TCR beta chain was obtained from a study of blood T cell repertoires in COVID-19. For the study at large: PBMCs, B-cell-depleted T cells, or T cells were the source of the cDNA or gDNA that made up the material.

Between the trimmed V and J ends, which lost 6 bases and 7 bases, there was a span of 18 bases. The CDR3 covers 14 residues. Germline CDR1 MDHEN, CDR2 SYDVKM. As handled by the study authors: Estimated nucleated cell counts came from reference gene primer amplification. Using immunoSEQ multiplex PCR, the repertoire was profiled, and TCRdb retains in-frame clones only, with some absent. The V and J calls and clone size are taken from that table; D and trimming were inferred from the DNA. This table has over 80,000 clones, more than 90% appearing once. The sequenced sample consisted of peripheral blood. V and J are TRBV28 and TRBJ2-5; D might be TRBD2 (6 bases). The receptor comes from a man between 60 and 75 years old with acute or convalescent COVID-19. The CDR3 region has the DNA TGTGCCAGCAGCCCCGCAGTGGGGCGGGGGACCCAGTACTTC. This sequence encodes CASSPAVGRGTQYF.